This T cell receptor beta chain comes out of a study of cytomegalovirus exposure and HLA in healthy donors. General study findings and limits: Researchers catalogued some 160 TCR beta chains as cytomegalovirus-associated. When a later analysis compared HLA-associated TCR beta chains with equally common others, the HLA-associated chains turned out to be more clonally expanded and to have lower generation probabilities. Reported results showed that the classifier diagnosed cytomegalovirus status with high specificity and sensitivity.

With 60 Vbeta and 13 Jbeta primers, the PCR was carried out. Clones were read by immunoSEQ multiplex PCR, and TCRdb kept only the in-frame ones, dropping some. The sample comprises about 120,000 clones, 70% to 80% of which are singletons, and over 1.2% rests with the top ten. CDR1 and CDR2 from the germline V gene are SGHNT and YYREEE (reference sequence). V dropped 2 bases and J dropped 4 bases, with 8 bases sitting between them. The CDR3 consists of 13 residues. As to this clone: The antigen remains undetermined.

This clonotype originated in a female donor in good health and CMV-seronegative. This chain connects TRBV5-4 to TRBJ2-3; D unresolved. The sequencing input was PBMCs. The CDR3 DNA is TGTGCCAGCAGCTTACCGGCGGCAGATACGCAGTATTTT. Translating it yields CASSLPAADTQYF.